Each of the 6 T cell receptor beta chains below was sequenced from the same sample in a study of cytomegalovirus exposure and HLA in healthy donors. Primers for the PCR totalled 60 Vbeta and 13 Jbeta. Measured with immunoSEQ multiplex PCR; TCRdb has only the in-frame clones, and not every one. Of some 120,000 clones listed, roughly 78% were seen once; the top ten hold roughly 6.1%. Sequencing was performed on PBMCs. The source of these receptors is a woman in her thirties or forties in good health and CMV-seronegative.

Here the CDR3 reads CASTSRDRGYYGYTF. DNA for the CDR3: TGTGCCAGTACCTCTCGGGACAGGGGCTACTATGGCTACACCTTC. The chain has TRBV19 and TRBJ1-2; TRBD1 agrees at 10 bases. V trimming: 7 bases; J trimming: 3 bases; junction bases outside the gene matches: 8. CDR3 length: 15 residues. Per the germline V gene, CDR1 is LNHDA and CDR2 is SQIVND (reference sequence).

The chain links TRBV28 to TRBJ2-1; a possible D gene is TRBD2 (6 bases). The germline CDR1 and CDR2 sequences are MDHEN and SYDVKM. The V end lost 5 bases, the J end lost 15 bases, and 14 bases lay between the germline ends. This CDR3 spans 11 amino acids. The CDR3 DNA follows: TGTGCCAGCAGTAAGGGACTTACGGGGTTCTTC. It codes for CASSKGLTGFF.

This clone is a singleton in its sample. The gene calls are TRBV29-1 and TRBJ1-3, with D perhaps TRBD1 (5 bases). Germline assignment: CDR1 SQVTM and CDR2 ANQGSEA. This CDR3 contains 13 residues. Trimming removed 3 bases at V and 2 bases at J, with 8 bases between. CDR3 in amino acids: CSVETGAGNTIYF. In nucleotides, the CDR3 is TGCAGCGTTGAGACGGGGGCTGGAAACACCATATATTTT.

This clone was counted only a few times. This chain uses TRBV7-9 with TRBJ2-3, with TRBD2 matching 11 bases. From germline, CDR1 is SEHNR and CDR2 FQNEAQ (reference sequence). The CDR3 totals 14 residues. After removal of 5 bases from V and 6 bases from J, the junction contained 4 bases not matched to a gene. CDR3 DNA: TGTGCCAGCAGCGTTAGCGGGAGGGAGGATACGCAGTATTTT. Its translation: CASSVSGREDTQYF.

In its sample, this clone was seen a few times. The junction differs from germline at one of its ends, possibly a read error. The rearrangement links TRBV7-7 to TRBJ1-1; D remains ambiguous. Germline lookup yields CDR1 SSHAT and CDR2 FNYEAQ (reference sequence). The CDR3 has 13 residues. CDR3 in amino acids: CASSLSRNTEAFF. CDR3 DNA sequence: TGTGCTAGCAGCTTATCCAGGAACACTGAAGCTTTCTTT.

This clone was detected only a few times. This chain links TRBV28 with TRBJ2-7; 8 bases align to TRBD1. The CDR3 loop spans 13 amino acids. The germline CDR1 and CDR2 sequences are MDHEN and SYDVKM. V dropped 4 bases and J dropped 5; count of bases not matched to a gene: 4. CDR3 nucleotide sequence: TGTGCCAGCAGTTCGACAGGGGCCCACGAGCAGTACTTC. The encoded protein is CASSSTGAHEQYF.